The source of this T cell receptor (beta chain) is a study of tumor T cells in aggressive B-cell lymphoma. The CDR3 is 15 residues long. The germline CDR1 and CDR2 sequences are SGHNT and YYREEE (reference sequence). V shed 2 bases and J 6 bases; nucleotides not matched to a gene: 4. This clone was recorded once. Method: immunoSEQ multiplex PCR; TCRdb's copy keeps in-frame clones and lacks some. The top ten hold less than 8.5% of the sample, which has about 1,600 clones, roughly nine tenths seen once. The specimen was tumor tissue. This sequence joins TRBV5-4 and TRBJ2-1; 11 nucleotides match TRBD2. The origin of this receptor is an adult with diffuse large B cell lymphoma. As DNA, the CDR3 is TGTGCCAGCAGCTTTACCGGGACTAGCGGCAATGAGCAGTTCTTC. Protein product: CASSFTGTSGNEQFF. The variable domain in full, completed from reference TRBV5-4 and TRBJ2-1, reads ETGVTQSPTHLIKTRGQQVTLRCSSQSGHNTVSWYQQALGQGPQFIFQYYREEENGRGNFPPRFSGLQFPNYSSELNVNALELDDSALYLCASSFTGTSGNEQFFGPGTRLTVL.